One sample yielded the 31 T cell receptor beta chains listed below, sequenced in a study of shared clonotypes between healthy human individuals. Assay used: immunoSEQ multiplex PCR; TCRdb lists only in-frame clones, some missing. Of about 470,000 clones listed, about four fifths are singletons. The sample was PBMCs. Receptor source: a woman between 40 and 50 years old in good health. Some clones in this sample may be carry-over from other donors' samples.

The chain links TRBV19 to TRBJ2-2, with 11 bases identical to TRBD2. Germline-derived CDR1 and CDR2 are LNHDA and SQIVND (reference sequence). The CDR3 loop spans 14 amino acids. V shed 8 bases and J 5 bases; nucleotides not matched to a gene: 4. This chain's CDR3 is CASRLAGMTGELFF. In DNA form, the CDR3 reads TGTGCCAGTCGACTAGCGGGAATGACCGGGGAGCTGTTTTTT.

The rearrangement uses TRBV6-1 and TRBJ2-7, with 7 bases identical to TRBD1. There are 15 residues in the CDR3. Per the germline V gene, CDR1 is MNHNS and CDR2 is SASEGT. J gave up 4 bases and V 6 bases, and 12 bases lay outside the gene matches. The DNA of the CDR3 is TGTGCCAGCAGCTTAATTCCCGGGACAGCTTACGAGCAGTACTTC. Residues: CASSLIPGTAYEQYF.

V usage is TRBV27 and J usage is TRBJ2-7; TRBD2 matches 11 bases. Germline CDR1 and CDR2: MNHEY and SMNVEV (reference sequence). The length of the CDR3 is 18 residues. The V and J ends lost 0 bases and 2 bases, in that order; junction bases with no gene match: 9. CDR3 sequence (DNA): TGTGCCAGCAGTTTATCTGGGGGGAGGGGACTAGCGGCCTACGAGCAGTACTTC. Translating it yields CASSLSGGRGLAAYEQYF.

In DNA, the CDR3 is TGTGCCAGCAGGTTTGACGCCGACAATCAGCCCCAGCATTTT. Protein: CASRFDADNQPQHF. The chain combines TRBV6-6 with TRBJ1-5; D uncertain. The CDR3 runs 14 residues. CDR1 and CDR2 from the germline V gene are MNHNY and SVGAGI (reference sequence). V dropped 6 bases and J dropped 3 bases, with 12 bases sitting between them.

The V gene is TRBV19, the J gene TRBJ1-1; D perhaps matches TRBD1 (6 bases). Germline CDR1 reads LNHDA; CDR2 reads SQIVND (reference sequence). The CDR3 is 15 amino acids. Trimming removed 5 bases at V and 0 bases at J, with 13 bases between. For the CDR3, the DNA is TGTGCCAGTAGTGGACAACAGGGAATGAACACTGAAGCTTTCTTT. It yields the protein CASSGQQGMNTEAFF. Filled out from reference TRBV19 and TRBJ1-1, the complete variable domain reads DGGITQSPKYLFRKEGQNVTLSCEQNLNHDAMYWYRQDPGQGLRLIYYSQIVNDFQKGDIAEGYSVSREKKESFPLTVTSAQKNPTAFYLCASSGQQGMNTEAFFGQGTRLTVV.

This clone has a single count. The chain carries TRBV28 and TRBJ1-1; 7 bases are a match to TRBD1. V lost 5 bases, J lost 1 base, and 4 bases stayed unmatched. Per the germline V gene, CDR1 is MDHEN and CDR2 is SYDVKM. The CDR3 is 14 amino acids. The chain's CDR3 is CASSPTGKNTEAFF. The CDR3 region has the DNA TGTGCCAGCAGTCCGACAGGGAAGAACACTGAAGCTTTCTTT.

V and J are TRBV11-2 and TRBJ1-2, with TRBD1 matching over 8 bases. Losses at the gene ends were 4 bases for V and 4 bases for J; bases not matched to a gene: 2. Germline V CDR1 and CDR2: SGHAT, FQNNGV. The CDR3 runs 13 residues. The CDR3 bases are TGTGCCAGCAGCTCGACAGGGGCCTATGGCTACACCTTC. Protein sequence: CASSSTGAYGYTF.

The chain uses TRBV7-8 and TRBJ2-1, with a tentative D call TRBD2 (5 bases). This CDR3 spans 17 amino acids. V was clipped by 1 base and J by 1 base, with 14 bases between them. CDR1 SGHVS and CDR2 FQNEAQ come from the germline V gene. The CDR3 region is CASSLGAGVGSYNEQFF. The CDR3 coding sequence is TGTGCCAGCAGCTTAGGCGCCGGGGTGGGGTCCTACAATGAGCAGTTCTTC.

Many counts were recorded for this clone. The rearrangement uses TRBV7-9 and TRBJ2-1, with TRBD2 matching 8 bases. This CDR3 is built from 18 residues. Germline V gene data show CDR1 as SEHNR and CDR2 as FQNEAQ (reference sequence). The junction had 10 bases not matched to a gene; V was cut back by 0 bases and J by 3 bases. Here the CDR3 reads CASSLAQLREGIYNEQFF. As DNA, the CDR3 is TGTGCCAGCAGCTTAGCGCAGTTACGGGAGGGTATCTACAATGAGCAGTTCTTC.

V usage is TRBV5-1 and J usage is TRBJ2-2; tentatively, D is TRBD1 (5 bases). The CDR3 has 16 amino acids. The germline V gene has CDR1 SGHRS and CDR2 YFSETQ. Trimming pared 4 bases from V and 0 bases from J, leaving 13 bases between. CDR3 residues: CASSARETANTGELFF. The CDR3 DNA follows: TGCGCCAGCAGCGCCAGGGAAACCGCGAACACCGGGGAGCTGTTTTTT.

The chain has TRBV7-7 and TRBJ2-1; 8 nucleotides match TRBD1. Trimming at V came to 5 bases and at J to 7 bases, leaving 4 bases not matched to a gene. The CDR3 extends over 13 amino acids. In germline, CDR1 is SSHAT, CDR2 FNYEAQ (reference sequence). The CDR3 protein is CASSRDRTNEQFF. The CDR3 nucleotides read TGTGCCAGCAGCCGGGACAGGACGAATGAGCAGTTCTTC.

The J gene is TRBJ2-3, the V gene TRBV18; D call uncertain. Germline CDR1 and CDR2: KGHSH and LQKENI. The CDR3 covers 15 residues. V was clipped by 0 bases and J by 4 bases, with 11 bases between them. The CDR3 loop reads CASSPPKAGPDTQYF. The CDR3 DNA reads as TGTGCCAGCTCACCACCGAAAGCCGGGCCAGATACGCAGTATTTT.

This clone turned up a few times. The chain combines TRBV11-3 with TRBJ2-2; D may be TRBD1 (6 bases). From germline, CDR1 is SGHNT and CDR2 YENEEA. The ends were cut back, 3 bases at V and 2 bases at J, with 7 bases in the middle. The CDR3 spans 14 residues. The CDR3 sequence is CASSFGGNTGELFF. In nucleotides, the CDR3 is TGTGCCAGCAGCTTTGGGGGCAACACCGGGGAGCTGTTTTTT.

The chain has TRBV5-4 and TRBJ2-5; 11 bases are a match to TRBD2. This CDR3 spans 15 amino acids. J was trimmed by 3 bases and V by 4 bases; bases with no gene match: 5. Looked up from germline, CDR1 is SGHNT and CDR2 is YYREEE (reference sequence). CDR3 loop: CASSGSGRGEETQYF. CDR3 in DNA: TGTGCCAGCAGCGGTAGCGGGAGGGGGGAAGAGACCCAGTACTTC. The complete variable domain, with remaining parts taken from reference TRBV5-4 and TRBJ2-5, reads ETGVTQSPTHLIKTRGQQVTLRCSSQSGHNTVSWYQQALGQGPQFIFQYYREEENGRGNFPPRFSGLQFPNYSSELNVNALELDDSALYLCASSGSGRGEETQYFGPGTRLLVL.

The rearrangement joins TRBV5-1 to TRBJ2-3; weak D call: TRBD1 (6 bases). Germline CDR1 is SGHRS and CDR2 is YFSETQ. CDR3 length equals 16 residues. Between the trimmed V and J ends, which lost 4 bases and 1 base, there was a span of 16 bases. CDR3 bases: TGCGCCAGCAGCAAACAGGGCCTTTCGGGCACAGATACGCAGTATTTT. The encoded protein is CASSKQGLSGTDTQYF.

The chain uses TRBV5-1 and TRBJ2-3; D not certain. Per germline, CDR1 SGHRS and CDR2 YFSETQ. This CDR3 region has 15 residues. Trimming shortened V by 4 bases and J by 0 bases, and 12 bases separated the two germline ends. DNA of the CDR3: TGCGCCAGCAGCCCCCTGGGTCCTAGCACAGATACGCAGTATTTT. Residues: CASSPLGPSTDTQYF.

The V gene is TRBV27, the J gene TRBJ2-5; 9 positions agree with TRBD1. Germline V gives CDR1 MNHEY, CDR2 SMNVEV (reference sequence). After removal of 4 bases from V and 5 bases from J, the junction contained 11 bases not matched to a gene. The CDR3 is made up of 16 amino acids. The CDR3 DNA follows: TGTGCCAGCAGTTACGCCCTGACAGGGGGTCTCGAGACCCAGTACTTC. Translated, it gives CASSYALTGGLETQYF.

This clone was counted once. The genes are TRBV13 and TRBJ2-7, with 10 nucleotides matching TRBD1. Germline CDR1 PRHDT, CDR2 FYEKMQ (reference sequence). Germline trimming cut 3 bases from V and 6 bases from J; bases unmatched to any gene: 8. The CDR3 sequence is 15 residues long. The CDR3 DNA sequence: TGTGCCAGCAGCTTTCCCGGGACAGGGGTGGGCGAGCAGTACTTC. It codes for CASSFPGTGVGEQYF.

The chain carries TRBV25-1 and TRBJ2-5, with a weak D call TRBD1 (6 bases). With the DNA end fitting TRBJ2-7 better, the J assignment may be wrong. The length of the CDR3 is 13 residues. CDR1 is MGHDK, CDR2 SYGVNS, per germline. CDR3 sequence: CASSGQGRYEQYF. The CDR3 DNA reads TGTGCCAGCAGTGGTCAGGGGAGATACGAGCAGTACTTC.

This clone was counted a few times. V and J are TRBV19 and TRBJ1-2; D unclear. V dropped 5 bases and J dropped 8 bases, with 12 bases sitting between them. This CDR3 is 12 amino acids long. Per germline, CDR1 LNHDA and CDR2 SQIVND (reference sequence). The CDR3 bases are TGTGCCAGTAGTTCCCGTGGGGTCGGCTACACCTTC. Its protein product is CASSSRGVGYTF. Full variable domain (rest looked up from reference TRBV19 and TRBJ1-2): DGGITQSPKYLFRKEGQNVTLSCEQNLNHDAMYWYRQDPGQGLRLIYYSQIVNDFQKGDIAEGYSVSREKKESFPLTVTSAQKNPTAFYLCASSSRGVGYTFGSGTRLTVV.

This clone was detected once. The chain links TRBV18 to TRBJ1-1; possibly TRBD1 for D (5 bases). V lost 5 bases to trimming and J lost 4 bases, with 8 bases between them. This CDR3 has 12 residues. CDR1 and CDR2 from the germline V gene are KGHSH and LQKENI. In DNA, the CDR3 is TGTGCCAGCTCAGCAGGGAGCACTGAAGCTTTCTTT. Protein product: CASSAGSTEAFF.

This clone appeared once. This sequence joins TRBV28 and TRBJ2-3; D perhaps matches TRBD2 (6 bases). Germline CDR1 MDHEN, CDR2 SYDVKM. The CDR3 covers 15 residues. V shed 7 bases and J shed 5 bases, with 19 bases lying between them. The CDR3 nucleotides read TGTGCCAGCAAAGAAGGGACGGGAGTAGGAGATACGCAGTATTTT. This translates into CASKEGTGVGDTQYF. Supplemented by reference TRBV28 and TRBJ2-3, the full variable domain reads DVKVTQSSRYLVKRTGEKVFLECVQDMDHENMFWYRQDPGLGLRLIYFSYDVKMKEKGDIPEGYSVSREKKERFSLILESASTNQTSMYLCASKEGTGVGDTQYFGPGTRLTVL.

The chain recombines TRBV28 with TRBJ1-3, with D possibly being TRBD1 (5 bases). The V end was cut by 6 bases, the J end by 8 bases, with 17 bases between. Germline V gene data show CDR1 as MDHEN and CDR2 as SYDVKM. The CDR3 extends over 14 amino acids. In DNA, the CDR3 is TGTGCCAGCAGCTCTCTCCCGCCGGGGGACACCATATATTTT. It is translated as CASSSLPPGDTIYF.

This clone was seen only once. The chain is built from TRBV7-2 and TRBJ2-5, with D possibly matching TRBD1 (6 bases). The CDR3 covers 16 residues. Deletions cut 5 bases from V and 5 bases from J, with 21 bases between. CDR1 is SGHTA and CDR2 is FQGNSA in the germline V gene. This chain's CDR3 is CASSTYSAARGETQYF. The DNA of the CDR3 is TGTGCCAGCAGCACATATAGCGCGGCGAGGGGGGAGACCCAGTACTTC. The full variable domain, with the rest looked up from reference TRBV7-2 and TRBJ2-5, is GAGVSQSPSNKVTEKGKDVELRCDPISGHTALYWYRQSLGQGLEFLIYFQGNSAPDKSGLPSDRFSAERTGGSVSTLTIQRTQQEDSAVYLCASSTYSAARGETQYFGPGTRLLVL.

V usage is TRBV5-1 and J usage is TRBJ1-2; D remains unclear. From germline, CDR1 is SGHRS and CDR2 YFSETQ. The CDR3 sequence is 12 residues long. The V end was cut by 0 bases, the J end by 9 bases, with 9 bases between. The CDR3 sequence: CASSLAEASYTF. For the CDR3, the DNA is TGCGCCAGCAGCTTGGCCGAGGCCAGCTACACCTTC.

The CDR3 reads CASKQGVVYEQYF. The CDR3 DNA reads as TGTGCCAGCAAGCAGGGGGTGGTATACGAGCAGTACTTC. This chain links TRBV6-1 with TRBJ2-7; 7 bases are a match to TRBD1. The germline gives CDR1 MNHNS, CDR2 SASEGT. This CDR3 has 13 amino acids. Losses at the gene ends were 7 bases for V and 4 bases for J; bases not matched to a gene: 7.

This clone has only a few counts. In DNA form, the CDR3 reads TGTGCCTGGAGTGTACAGGGGGAACCCTACAATGAGCAGTTCTTC. Residues: CAWSVQGEPYNEQFF. This chain links TRBV30 with TRBJ2-1; 8 bases are a match to TRBD1. Germline loops: CDR1 GTSNPN, CDR2 SVGIG (reference sequence). The trim removed 0 bases at V and 2 bases at J, leaving 3 bases unmatched. The CDR3 is made up of 15 amino acids.

The chain recombines TRBV25-1 with TRBJ1-2, with TRBD1 identical over 8 bases. Germline CDR1 is MGHDK and CDR2 is SYGVNS. The CDR3 is made up of 15 amino acids. After removal of 4 bases from V and 5 bases from J, the junction contained 9 bases not matched to a gene. This CDR3 is CASSAAGTGFYGYTF. In DNA, the CDR3 is TGTGCCAGCAGTGCCGCAGGGACAGGCTTTTATGGCTACACCTTC.

The chain employs TRBV2 and TRBJ1-1; TRBD1 aligns across 7 bases. The CDR3 contains 12 residues. Germline CDR1 is SNHLY and CDR2 is FYNNEI. The junction had 6 bases not matched to a gene; V was cut back by 8 bases and J by 6 bases. The CDR3 region is CASGRTGSEAFF. CDR3 DNA sequence: TGTGCCAGCGGGAGGACAGGTTCTGAAGCTTTCTTT.

The gene calls are TRBV27 and TRBJ1-4, with 8 bases fitting TRBD1. Trimming took 8 bases from V and 8 from J; bases not matched to a gene: 10. The CDR3 totals 14 residues. Germline V gene lookup returns CDR1 MNHEY and CDR2 SMNVEV (reference sequence). CDR3 loop: CASSKDRVGEKLFF. The DNA of the CDR3 is TGTGCCAGCTCCAAGGACAGGGTGGGGGAAAAACTGTTTTTT.

The rearrangement joins TRBV28 to TRBJ2-1; a weak D match, TRBD1 (8 bases). V was trimmed by 5 bases and J by 5 bases, leaving 16 bases between them. The germline V gene has CDR1 MDHEN and CDR2 SYDVKM. This CDR3 has 15 amino acids. The CDR3 sequence is CASSQQGGRHNEQFF. The CDR3 bases are TGTGCCAGCAGTCAACAGGGGGGGCGGCACAATGAGCAGTTCTTC.